These T cell receptor beta chains were read from a single sample in a study of immune heterogeneity within non-small cell lung tumors. TCRdb fed the multiplex PCR reads into MiXCR, producing one record per CDR3 protein. Among 22,000 or so distinct CDR3 sequences listed, roughly 29% were seen once. The sequencing sample was made of lung tumor tissue. The receptors come from a man between 35 and 55 years old with non-small cell lung cancer. Both conserved end residues are part of each CDR3. Each record gives: clone size, D gene, J gene, V gene, CDR3 DNA, CDR3 protein. D genes are given only for firm matches. Clone size is shown for a subset of rows, as once, few, many or a class of expanded clone.

abundance: medium-sized; d_gene: TRBD1; j_gene: TRBJ1-5; v_gene: TRBV2; CDR3nt: TGTGCCAGCACCCCGGACAGGGGTGGTCAGCCCCAGCATTTT; CDR3aa: CASTPDRGGQPQHF
abundance: few; d_gene: -; j_gene: TRBJ2-1; v_gene: TRBV27; CDR3nt: TGTGCCAGCAGCCCCTCTAACAATGAGCAGTTCTTC; CDR3aa: CASSPSNNEQFF
abundance: -; d_gene: TRBD1; j_gene: TRBJ1-2; v_gene: TRBV19; CDR3nt: TGTGCCAGCCTAGGACAGGTCGGTGCTAACTATGGCTACACCTTC; CDR3aa: CASLGQVGANYGYTF
abundance: few; d_gene: TRBD1; j_gene: TRBJ1-1; v_gene: TRBV18; CDR3nt: TGTGCCAGCTCCCAAAACCGACAGGGTAAGTCGATGAACACTGAAGCTTTCTTT; CDR3aa: CASSQNRQGKSMNTEAFF
abundance: many; d_gene: TRBD1; j_gene: TRBJ1-6; v_gene: TRBV7-8; CDR3nt: TGTGCCAGCAGCTTAAGTGGACAGGGAACGACCTATAATTCACCCCTCCACTTT; CDR3aa: CASSLSGQGTTYNSPLHF
abundance: many; d_gene: -; j_gene: TRBJ2-7; v_gene: TRBV7-2; CDR3nt: TGTGCCAGCAGCTCGTATTGGGGAGAGCAGTACTTC; CDR3aa: CASSSYWGEQYF
abundance: -; d_gene: TRBD2; j_gene: TRBJ2-3; v_gene: TRBV5-1; CDR3nt: TGCGCCAGCAGCTTGTATGGGCGGGAGGGCCGAACAGATACGCAGTATTTT; CDR3aa: CASSLYGREGRTDTQYF
abundance: few; d_gene: TRBD1; j_gene: TRBJ1-4; v_gene: TRBV5-1; CDR3nt: TGCGCCAGCAGTCCAGGGGGAACGATTGAAAAACTGTTTTTT; CDR3aa: CASSPGGTIEKLFF
abundance: many; d_gene: -; j_gene: TRBJ2-7; v_gene: TRBV20-1; CDR3nt: TGCAGTGCTAGGAGCAGATCCTACGAGCAGTACTTC; CDR3aa: CSARSRSYEQYF
abundance: many; d_gene: -; j_gene: TRBJ1-6; v_gene: TRBV5-8; CDR3nt: TGTGCCAGCAGCTCTCAGACCCGGCGGGCCAATTCACCCCTCCACTTT; CDR3aa: CASSSQTRRANSPLHF
abundance: -; d_gene: TRBD1; j_gene: TRBJ1-2; v_gene: TRBV3-1; CDR3nt: TGTGCCAGCAGCCCCAGGGGGCATGGCTACACCTTC; CDR3aa: CASSPRGHGYTF
abundance: -; d_gene: -; j_gene: TRBJ2-3; v_gene: TRBV6-2/TRBV6-3; CDR3nt: TGTGCCAGCCTAAGCCGTAGCGGATACACAGATACGCAGTATTTT; CDR3aa: CASLSRSGYTDTQYF
abundance: -; d_gene: TRBD1; j_gene: TRBJ1-2; v_gene: TRBV29-1; CDR3nt: TGCAGCGTAGCCACGGACAGGCGCCGGGACGGCTACACCTTC; CDR3aa: CSVATDRRRDGYTF
abundance: medium-sized; d_gene: TRBD2; j_gene: TRBJ2-7; v_gene: TRBV12-3/TRBV12-4; CDR3nt: TGTGCCAGCAGCACCCCGGGACTAGGAGGCTACGAGCAGTACTTC; CDR3aa: CASSTPGLGGYEQYF
abundance: -; d_gene: TRBD2; j_gene: TRBJ2-1; v_gene: TRBV6-6; CDR3nt: TGTGCCAGCAGTTACGTAGCGGGAGGACCCCAAATCTACAATGAGCAGTTCTTC; CDR3aa: CASSYVAGGPQIYNEQFF
abundance: -; d_gene: -; j_gene: TRBJ1-2; v_gene: TRBV19; CDR3nt: TGTGCCAGTAGTATAGTGCTGCAGGGGAACTATGGCTACACCTTC; CDR3aa: CASSIVLQGNYGYTF
abundance: -; d_gene: -; j_gene: TRBJ2-2; v_gene: TRBV11-3; CDR3nt: TGTGCCAGCAAATCGAACACCGGGGAGCTGTTTTTT; CDR3aa: CASKSNTGELFF
abundance: few; d_gene: TRBD1; j_gene: TRBJ2-7; v_gene: TRBV7-3; CDR3nt: TGTGCCAGCAGCCTCGGACAGGGGAACGAGCAGTACTTC; CDR3aa: CASSLGQGNEQYF
abundance: -; d_gene: -; j_gene: TRBJ1-3; v_gene: TRBV30; CDR3nt: TGTGCCTGGAGTGAAGGGTACGGAAACACCATATATTTT; CDR3aa: CAWSEGYGNTIYF
abundance: many; d_gene: TRBD1; j_gene: TRBJ2-1; v_gene: TRBV18; CDR3nt: TGTGCCAGCTCCCACGGGACAGGGGTCTACAATGAGCAGTTCTTC; CDR3aa: CASSHGTGVYNEQFF
abundance: few; d_gene: -; j_gene: TRBJ2-7; v_gene: TRBV5-4; CDR3nt: TGTGCCAGCAGCTTGGAAGCCGGCAACGAGCAGTACTTC; CDR3aa: CASSLEAGNEQYF
abundance: -; d_gene: -; j_gene: TRBJ1-5; v_gene: TRBV4-1; CDR3nt: TGCGCCAGCAGCCAAGTGGAAAATCAGCCCCAGCATTTT; CDR3aa: CASSQVENQPQHF
abundance: -; d_gene: -; j_gene: TRBJ2-6; v_gene: TRBV27; CDR3nt: TGTGCCAGCAGTCAGACTCGGGCCGGGGCCAACGTCCTGACTTTC; CDR3aa: CASSQTRAGANVLTF
abundance: medium-sized; d_gene: TRBD1; j_gene: TRBJ1-2; v_gene: TRBV19; CDR3nt: TGTGCCACCACAAACGGACAGGGAATGTTTAGCTACACCTTC; CDR3aa: CATTNGQGMFSYTF
abundance: medium-sized; d_gene: -; j_gene: TRBJ1-4; v_gene: TRBV28; CDR3nt: TGTGCCAGCAGTCCATGGGGTAGGACTAATGAAAAACTGTTTTTT; CDR3aa: CASSPWGRTNEKLFF
abundance: few; d_gene: TRBD2; j_gene: TRBJ2-1; v_gene: TRBV7-2; CDR3nt: TGTGCCAGCAGCGAGAGGACTAGCGGGAGAAATGAGCAGTTCTTC; CDR3aa: CASSERTSGRNEQFF
abundance: -; d_gene: -; j_gene: TRBJ2-1; v_gene: TRBV4-1; CDR3nt: TGCGCCAGCAGCCAAGGTCGACTGAGTGTCTCCTACAATGAGCAGTTCTTC; CDR3aa: CASSQGRLSVSYNEQFF
abundance: few; d_gene: TRBD1; j_gene: TRBJ2-1; v_gene: TRBV4-1; CDR3nt: TGCGCCAGCAGCCACTTGGGACAGGGGGCTGAGCAGTTCTTC; CDR3aa: CASSHLGQGAEQFF
abundance: many; d_gene: -; j_gene: TRBJ1-2; v_gene: TRBV7-9; CDR3nt: TGTGCCAGCAGCCCGACAGAATATGGCTACACCTTC; CDR3aa: CASSPTEYGYTF
abundance: few; d_gene: TRBD2; j_gene: TRBJ2-7; v_gene: TRBV14; CDR3nt: TGTGCCAGCAGCCAATTGACTAGCCGCTACGAGCAGTACTTC; CDR3aa: CASSQLTSRYEQYF
abundance: many; d_gene: TRBD1; j_gene: TRBJ1-2; v_gene: TRBV19; CDR3nt: TGTGCCAGTAGTGCCTCCAGGGGGAACATTTATGGCTACACCTTC; CDR3aa: CASSASRGNIYGYTF
abundance: few; d_gene: -; j_gene: TRBJ1-6; v_gene: TRBV7-9; CDR3nt: TGTGCCAGCAGCTTAGGCTGGGCCCAGGGTAATTCACCCCTCCACTTT; CDR3aa: CASSLGWAQGNSPLHF
abundance: -; d_gene: TRBD2; j_gene: TRBJ2-1; v_gene: TRBV11-2; CDR3nt: TGTGCCAGCAGCTTTGGGACTAGCGGCTACAATGAGCAGTTCTTC; CDR3aa: CASSFGTSGYNEQFF
abundance: few; d_gene: -; j_gene: TRBJ2-5; v_gene: TRBV6-1; CDR3nt: TGTGCCAGCAGCCTCGGGGAGACCCAGTACTTC; CDR3aa: CASSLGETQYF
abundance: many; d_gene: TRBD1; j_gene: TRBJ1-2; v_gene: TRBV28; CDR3nt: TGTGCCAGCAGTACCCAGGGGGGGGCCGTTCCTGGCTACACCTTC; CDR3aa: CASSTQGGAVPGYTF
abundance: -; d_gene: TRBD1; j_gene: TRBJ2-5; v_gene: TRBV20-1; CDR3nt: TGCAGTGCGATAACGGGACAGACCTTCCAAGAGACCCAGTACTTC; CDR3aa: CSAITGQTFQETQYF
abundance: -; d_gene: -; j_gene: TRBJ1-6; v_gene: TRBV7-9; CDR3nt: TGTGCCAGCAGCTTACTCGATTATAATTCACCCCTCCACTTT; CDR3aa: CASSLLDYNSPLHF
abundance: few; d_gene: -; j_gene: TRBJ1-5; v_gene: TRBV28; CDR3nt: TGTGCCAGCAGCCTTCCAGTGTATAGCAATCAGCCCCAGCATTTT; CDR3aa: CASSLPVYSNQPQHF
abundance: once; d_gene: TRBD1; j_gene: TRBJ2-2; v_gene: TRBV19; CDR3nt: TGTGCCAGTAGTAGGTCCGGGACAGGGACTTTAAAGGACACCGGGGAGCTGTTTTTT; CDR3aa: CASSRSGTGTLKDTGELFF
abundance: -; d_gene: -; j_gene: TRBJ2-7; v_gene: TRBV25-1; CDR3nt: TGTGCCAGCAGTGCAGGGGAATCCTACGAGCAGTACTTC; CDR3aa: CASSAGESYEQYF
abundance: -; d_gene: -; j_gene: TRBJ1-6; v_gene: TRBV20-1; CDR3nt: TGCAGTGCCAGGACCCAGGGGAGTTCACCCATCCACTTT; CDR3aa: CSARTQGSSPIHF
abundance: -; d_gene: -; j_gene: TRBJ2-2; v_gene: TRBV11-3; CDR3nt: TGTGCCAGCAGCTTGCCGGGACTGGGTACCGGGGAGCCGTTTTTT; CDR3aa: CASSLPGLGTGEPFF
abundance: few; d_gene: -; j_gene: TRBJ1-5; v_gene: TRBV4-1; CDR3nt: TGCGCCAGCAGCCAAGATGGCTGGAGTTATAGCAATCAGCCCCAGCATTTT; CDR3aa: CASSQDGWSYSNQPQHF
abundance: -; d_gene: TRBD2; j_gene: TRBJ2-1; v_gene: TRBV25-1; CDR3nt: TGTGCCAGCAGTGAATCCAGATCGGGAGGTCGGTACAATGAGCAGTTCTTC; CDR3aa: CASSESRSGGRYNEQFF
abundance: few; d_gene: -; j_gene: TRBJ1-6; v_gene: TRBV20-1; CDR3nt: TGCAGTGCTAGACAGGGTTATTCACCCCTCCACTTT; CDR3aa: CSARQGYSPLHF
abundance: -; d_gene: TRBD2; j_gene: TRBJ2-2; v_gene: TRBV6-2/TRBV6-3; CDR3nt: TGTGCCAGCAGTTACGATCCGTCTCGAAGCGGGAGAGGCTACACCGGGGAGCTGTTTTTT; CDR3aa: CASSYDPSRSGRGYTGELFF
abundance: -; d_gene: -; j_gene: TRBJ2-2; v_gene: TRBV6-2/TRBV6-3; CDR3nt: TGTGCCAGCAGTACCCCGGGACACGCGAACACCGGGGAGCTGTTTTTT; CDR3aa: CASSTPGHANTGELFF
abundance: few; d_gene: -; j_gene: TRBJ1-2; v_gene: TRBV10-3; CDR3nt: TGTGCCATCAGTGGTAACACGAACTATGGCTACACCTTC; CDR3aa: CAISGNTNYGYTF
abundance: few; d_gene: TRBD2; j_gene: TRBJ2-7; v_gene: TRBV9; CDR3nt: TGTGCCAGCAGCGTTAGCGGGATCCCCAACGAGCAGTACTTC; CDR3aa: CASSVSGIPNEQYF
abundance: -; d_gene: TRBD1; j_gene: TRBJ1-1; v_gene: TRBV7-2; CDR3nt: TGTGCCAGCAGCTCACAACAGGGGAAGATCACTGAAGCTTTCTTT; CDR3aa: CASSSQQGKITEAFF
abundance: many; d_gene: TRBD1; j_gene: TRBJ2-7; v_gene: TRBV11-3; CDR3nt: TGTGCCAGCAGCTCTCAGGGGGCTTTAGACTACGAGCAGTACTTC; CDR3aa: CASSSQGALDYEQYF